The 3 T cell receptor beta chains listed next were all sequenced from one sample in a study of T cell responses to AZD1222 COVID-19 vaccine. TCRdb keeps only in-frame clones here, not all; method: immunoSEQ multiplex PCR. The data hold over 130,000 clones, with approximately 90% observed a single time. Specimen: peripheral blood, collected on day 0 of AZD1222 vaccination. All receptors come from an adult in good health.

The CDR3 here is CASSVGQGHSEAFF. CDR3 sequence (DNA): TGTGCCAGCAGCGTTGGACAGGGCCACTCTGAAGCTTTCTTT. The genes are TRBV7-3 and TRBJ1-1, with 8 bases aligning to TRBD1. Germline CDR1 SGHTA, CDR2 FQGTGA. Trimming took 5 bases from V and 6 from J; bases not matched to a gene: 8. This CDR3 has 14 residues. Based on the CDR3 plus reference TRBV7-3 and TRBJ1-1, the full variable domain is GAGVSQTPSNKVTEKGKYVELRCDPISGHTALYWYRQSLGQGPEFLIYFQGTGAADDSGLPNDRFFAVRPEGSVSTLKIQRTERGDSAVYLCASSVGQGHSEAFFGQGTRLTVV.

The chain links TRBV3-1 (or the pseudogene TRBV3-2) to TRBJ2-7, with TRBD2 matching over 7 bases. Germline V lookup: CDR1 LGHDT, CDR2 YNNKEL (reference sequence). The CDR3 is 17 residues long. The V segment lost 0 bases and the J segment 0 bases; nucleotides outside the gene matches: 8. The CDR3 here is CASSQDIVWDYSYEQYF. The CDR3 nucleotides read TGTGCCAGCAGCCAAGATATAGTATGGGACTACTCCTACGAGCAGTACTTC.

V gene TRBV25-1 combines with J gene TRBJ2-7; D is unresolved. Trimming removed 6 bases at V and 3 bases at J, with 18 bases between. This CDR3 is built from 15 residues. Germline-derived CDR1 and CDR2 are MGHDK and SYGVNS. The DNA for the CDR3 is TGTGCCAGCAGACCGGTCACAGCCCTCGGCTACGAGCAGTACTTC. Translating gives CASRPVTALGYEQYF.